This TCR beta chain was sequenced in a study of cytomegalovirus exposure and HLA in healthy donors. Germline-derived CDR1 and CDR2 are SEHNR and FQNEAQ (reference sequence). V gave up 3 bases and J gave up 3 bases; unmatched junction bases: 6. The CDR3 length is 15 residues. Study outcomes and limitations: The likely origin of a cluster of highly shared sequence variants was a sequencing artifact. An analysis done earlier found most TCR beta V segments productive about 87% or about 30% of the time. Of the V segments, some could not be distinguished, including TRBV6-2 and TRBV6-3, and were excluded.

Concerning this clone itself: Antigen specificity is unknown.

The primer mix had 60 Vbeta and 13 Jbeta primers. This table comes from immunoSEQ multiplex PCR, and its TCRdb copy is limited to in-frame clones, with some not included. The sample includes 170,000 or so clones, 70% to 85% of them seen just once. The sequence was collected from a woman between 40 and 55 years old in good health and CMV-seronegative. The chain is built from TRBV7-9 and TRBJ2-5; 8 nucleotides line up with TRBD2. Sequencing was done on a sample of PBMCs. CDR3 sequence (DNA): TGTGCCAGCAGCTTCATCGGGAGGGGGAAAGAGACCCAGTACTTC. Protein sequence: CASSFIGRGKETQYF. Full variable domain (outside the CDR3, taken from reference TRBV7-9 and TRBJ2-5): DTGVSQNPRHKITKRGQNVTFRCDPISEHNRLYWYRQTLGQGPEFLTYFQNEAQLEKSRLLSDRFSAERPKGSFSTLEIQRTEQGDSAMYLCASSFIGRGKETQYFGPGTRLLVL.